The 7 T cell receptor beta chains below were found in one sample sequenced in a study of blood T cell repertoires in COVID-19. Profiled with immunoSEQ multiplex PCR; TCRdb holds only in-frame clones, not every one. This sample carries more than 150,000 clones, more than 65% of them seen once, and the ten largest clones take more than 11%. The specimen sequenced was peripheral blood. The receptors shown here come from a woman of 80 years or more with acute or convalescent COVID-19.

The chain uses TRBV27 and TRBJ1-4; weak D call: TRBD1 (5 bases). In germline, CDR1 is MNHEY, CDR2 SMNVEV (reference sequence). The CDR3 covers 15 residues. The germline V and J ends were trimmed by 0 bases and 5 bases, with 10 bases remaining between them. This chain's CDR3 is CASSLSTGANEKLFF. The CDR3 nucleotides are TGTGCCAGCAGTTTATCTACAGGTGCAAATGAAAAACTGTTTTTT.

The rearrangement joins TRBV12-2 to TRBJ2-1; the table's TRBD2 call for D was not verified on the DNA. TRBV12-2 is a pseudogene segment. The CDR3 runs 13 residues. The CDR3 reads CDPGVAGVNEQFF. CDR3 DNA: TGTGACCCCGGGGTAGCGGGGGTGAATGAGCAGTTCTTC.

The chain combines TRBV28 with TRBJ1-4; D possibly corresponds to TRBD1 (5 bases). CDR3 size: 15 residues. Germline V gene sequence: CDR1 MDHEN, CDR2 SYDVKM. Trimming removed 6 bases at V and 5 bases at J, with 16 bases between. DNA for the CDR3: TGTGCCAGCAGCCCCCAGGGTTCAGAGAATGAAAAACTGTTTTTT. Its protein product is CASSPQGSENEKLFF. The full variable domain, with the rest looked up from reference TRBV28 and TRBJ1-4, is DVKVTQSSRYLVKRTGEKVFLECVQDMDHENMFWYRQDPGLGLRLIYFSYDVKMKEKGDIPEGYSVSREKKERFSLILESASTNQTSMYLCASSPQGSENEKLFFGSGTQLSVL.

The chain combines TRBV27 with TRBJ2-3; 11 bases map to TRBD2. The trim removed 6 bases at V and 2 bases at J, leaving 7 bases unmatched. The germline CDR1 and CDR2 sequences are MNHEY and SMNVEV (reference sequence). There are 16 residues in the CDR3. CDR3 residues: CASSFQTSGATDTQYF. The CDR3 DNA reads TGTGCCAGCAGCTTTCAGACTAGCGGGGCCACAGATACGCAGTATTTT.

This clone was detected only a few times. V and J are TRBV27 and TRBJ2-2, with TRBD2 as a possible D gene (5 bases). V lost 4 bases, J lost 5 bases, and 8 bases lay in between. The CDR3 totals 13 residues. Germline CDR1 reads MNHEY; CDR2 reads SMNVEV (reference sequence). The CDR3 spells CASSSRGTGELFF. The CDR3 nucleotides read TGTGCCAGCAGTTCCCGAGGGACCGGGGAGCTGTTTTTT.

The chain combines TRBV2 with TRBJ1-3; D may be TRBD1 (5 bases). This CDR3 contains 12 residues. The germline CDR1 and CDR2 sequences are SNHLY and FYNNEI. Trimming stripped 7 bases from V and 2 bases from J, with 6 bases between. This chain's CDR3 is CASMTAGNTIYF. The CDR3 coding sequence is TGTGCCAGCATGACAGCTGGAAACACCATATATTTT.

The CDR3 protein is CASSSSRGTGEVKLFF. Here the CDR3 DNA reads TGTGCCAGCAGTTCCTCCCGGGGGACAGGGGAGGTAAAACTGTTTTTT. The chain uses TRBV28 and TRBJ1-4; 10 bases are shared with TRBD1. Looked up from germline, CDR1 is MDHEN and CDR2 is SYDVKM. Trimming took 4 bases from V and 10 from J; bases not matched to a gene: 12. The CDR3 is made up of 16 amino acids. The whole variable domain, filled in from reference TRBV28 and TRBJ1-4, reads DVKVTQSSRYLVKRTGEKVFLECVQDMDHENMFWYRQDPGLGLRLIYFSYDVKMKEKGDIPEGYSVSREKKERFSLILESASTNQTSMYLCASSSSRGTGEVKLFFGSGTQLSVL.